What follows describes a single TCR beta chain. Its antigen is not known. A far larger clone is just one base off, so this is likely a read error. Purities in excess of 95% were seen in all sorted populations. The data are from a study of beta chain features in type 1 diabetes. At the level of the study: Sorted cell examination encompassed over 90,000,000 cells across all samples.

The investigators reverse transcribed all of the isolated RNA, so they sequenced expressed TCRB transcripts. Only in-frame clones appear in the TCRdb table, and some are missing; sequencing was by immunoSEQ multiplex PCR. The data contain around 280,000 clones, about 7.8% of them singletons. In germline, CDR1 is SGHTA, CDR2 FQGNSA. This CDR3 region has 18 residues. The germline V and J ends were trimmed by 5 bases and 2 bases, with 19 bases remaining between them. General study points: Shorter templates may be favored by PCR, equally so in patients and controls.

The sequenced sample consisted of central memory CD4+ T cells from blood. This clonotype was sampled from a woman younger than 35 in good health. This chain uses TRBV7-2 with TRBJ2-6; no firm D call. CDR3 residues: CASSQDIPRTAGANVLTF. CDR3 sequence (DNA): TGTGCCAGCAGCCAAGATATCCCCCGGACGGCTGGGGCCAACGTCCTGACTTTC.